This T cell receptor beta chain was sequenced during a study of blood T cell repertoires in COVID-19. This CDR3 is built from 15 residues. Germline assignment: CDR1 ENHRY and CDR2 SYGVKD. J lost 1 base, V lost 4 bases, and 4 bases had no gene match. Using immunoSEQ multiplex PCR, the repertoire was profiled, and TCRdb retains in-frame clones only, with some absent. This table has approximately 120,000 clones, approximately 81% appearing once. This clone was counted only a few times. The gene calls are TRBV10-3 and TRBJ1-1; 9 bases agree with TRBD1. The TCR was taken from a woman between 45 and 65 years old with acute or convalescent COVID-19. The specimen was peripheral blood. CDR3 loop: CAISVTGGRNTEAFF. DNA for the CDR3: TGTGCCATCAGTGTCACAGGGGGCAGGAACACTGAAGCTTTCTTT.